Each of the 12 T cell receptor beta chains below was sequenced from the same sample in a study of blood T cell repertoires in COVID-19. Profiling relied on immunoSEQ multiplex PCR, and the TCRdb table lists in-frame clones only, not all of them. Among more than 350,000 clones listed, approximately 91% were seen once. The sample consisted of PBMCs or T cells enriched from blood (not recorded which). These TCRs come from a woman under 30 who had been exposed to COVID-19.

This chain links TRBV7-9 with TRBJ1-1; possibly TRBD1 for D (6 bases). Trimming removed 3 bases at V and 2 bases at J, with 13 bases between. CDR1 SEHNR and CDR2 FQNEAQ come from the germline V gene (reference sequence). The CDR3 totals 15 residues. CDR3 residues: CASSFRTVVNTEAFF. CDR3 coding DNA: TGTGCCAGCAGCTTTCGGACAGTTGTTAACACTGAAGCTTTCTTT.

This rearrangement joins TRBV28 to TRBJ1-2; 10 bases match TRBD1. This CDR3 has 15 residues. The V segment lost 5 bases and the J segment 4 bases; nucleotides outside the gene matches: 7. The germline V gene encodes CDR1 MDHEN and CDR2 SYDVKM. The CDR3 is CASSPGTGAGYGYTF. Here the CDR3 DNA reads TGTGCCAGCAGTCCTGGGACAGGGGCGGGCTATGGCTACACCTTC.

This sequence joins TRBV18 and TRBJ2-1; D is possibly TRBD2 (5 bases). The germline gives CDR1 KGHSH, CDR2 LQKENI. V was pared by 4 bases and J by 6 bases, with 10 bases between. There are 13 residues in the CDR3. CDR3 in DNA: TGTGCCAGCTCACATACGAGGGCCAATGAGCAGTTCTTC. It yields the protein CASSHTRANEQFF. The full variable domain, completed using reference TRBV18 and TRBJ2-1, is NAGVMQNPRHLVRRRGQEARLRCSPMKGHSHVYWYRQLPEEGLKFMVYLQKENIIDESGMPKERFSAEFPKEGPSILRIQQVVRGDSAAYFCASSHTRANEQFFGPGTRLTVL.

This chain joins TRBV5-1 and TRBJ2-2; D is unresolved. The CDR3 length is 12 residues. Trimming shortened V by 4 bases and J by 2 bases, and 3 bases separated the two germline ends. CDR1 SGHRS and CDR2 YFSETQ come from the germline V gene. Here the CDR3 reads CASSLNTGELFF. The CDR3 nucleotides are TGCGCCAGCAGCCTAAACACCGGGGAGCTGTTTTTT. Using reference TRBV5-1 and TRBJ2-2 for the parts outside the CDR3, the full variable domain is KAGVTQTPRYLIKTRGQQVTLSCSPISGHRSVSWYQQTPGQGLQFLFEYFSETQRNKGNFPGRFSGRQFSNSRSEMNVSTLELGDSALYLCASSLNTGELFFGEGSRLTVL.

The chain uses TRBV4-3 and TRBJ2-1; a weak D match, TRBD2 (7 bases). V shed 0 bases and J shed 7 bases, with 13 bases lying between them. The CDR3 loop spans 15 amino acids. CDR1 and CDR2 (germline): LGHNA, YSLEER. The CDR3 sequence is CASSQDLGGANEQFF. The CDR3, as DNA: TGCGCCAGCAGCCAAGATCTGGGGGGGGCGAATGAGCAGTTCTTC.

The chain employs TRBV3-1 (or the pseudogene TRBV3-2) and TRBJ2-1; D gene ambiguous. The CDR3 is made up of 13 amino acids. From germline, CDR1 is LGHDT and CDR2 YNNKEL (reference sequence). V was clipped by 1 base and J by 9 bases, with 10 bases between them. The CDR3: CASSQVIAAEQFF. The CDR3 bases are TGTGCCAGCAGCCAAGTGATAGCAGCTGAGCAGTTCTTC.

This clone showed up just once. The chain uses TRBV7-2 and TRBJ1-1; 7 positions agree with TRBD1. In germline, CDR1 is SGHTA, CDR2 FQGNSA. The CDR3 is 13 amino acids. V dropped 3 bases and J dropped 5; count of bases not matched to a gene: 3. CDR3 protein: CASSFNRGTEAFF. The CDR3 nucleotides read TGTGCCAGCAGCTTCAACAGGGGTACTGAAGCTTTCTTT.

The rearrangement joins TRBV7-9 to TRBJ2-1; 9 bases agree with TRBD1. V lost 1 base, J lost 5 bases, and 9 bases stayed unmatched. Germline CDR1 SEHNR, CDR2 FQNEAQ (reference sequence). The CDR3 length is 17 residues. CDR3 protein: CASSLVFGTGFDNEQFF. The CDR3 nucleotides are TGTGCCAGCAGCTTAGTATTTGGGACAGGGTTCGACAATGAGCAGTTCTTC.

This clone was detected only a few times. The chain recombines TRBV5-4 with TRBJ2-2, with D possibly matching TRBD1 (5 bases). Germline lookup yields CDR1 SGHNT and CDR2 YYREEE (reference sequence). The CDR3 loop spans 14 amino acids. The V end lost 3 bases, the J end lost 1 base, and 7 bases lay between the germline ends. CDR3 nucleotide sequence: TGTGCCAGCAGCTACGACAGGAACACCGGGGAGCTGTTTTTT. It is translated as CASSYDRNTGELFF.

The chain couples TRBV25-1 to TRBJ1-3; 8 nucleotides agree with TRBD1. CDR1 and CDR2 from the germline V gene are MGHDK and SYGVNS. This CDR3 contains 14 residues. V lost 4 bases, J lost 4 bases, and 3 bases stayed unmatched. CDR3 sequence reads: CASSVGTGGNTIYF. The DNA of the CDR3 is TGTGCCAGCAGTGTAGGGACAGGAGGAAACACCATATATTTT.

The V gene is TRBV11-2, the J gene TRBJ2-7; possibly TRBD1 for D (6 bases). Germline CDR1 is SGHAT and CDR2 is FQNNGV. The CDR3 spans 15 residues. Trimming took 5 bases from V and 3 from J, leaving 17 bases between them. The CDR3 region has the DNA TGTGCCAGCAGCATAGGACAGTTCGGAAACTACGAGCAGTACTTC. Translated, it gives CASSIGQFGNYEQYF.

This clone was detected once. CDR3 protein: CASSTEGLGPYNEQFF. CDR3 nucleotides: TGTGCCAGCAGCACAGAGGGACTAGGACCCTACAATGAGCAGTTCTTC. The chain uses TRBV9 and TRBJ2-1, with TRBD2 matching 8 bases. V was clipped by 4 bases and J by 2 bases; unmatched bases: 8. Germline V gene sequence: CDR1 SGDLS, CDR2 YYNGEE. The CDR3 sequence is 16 residues long.